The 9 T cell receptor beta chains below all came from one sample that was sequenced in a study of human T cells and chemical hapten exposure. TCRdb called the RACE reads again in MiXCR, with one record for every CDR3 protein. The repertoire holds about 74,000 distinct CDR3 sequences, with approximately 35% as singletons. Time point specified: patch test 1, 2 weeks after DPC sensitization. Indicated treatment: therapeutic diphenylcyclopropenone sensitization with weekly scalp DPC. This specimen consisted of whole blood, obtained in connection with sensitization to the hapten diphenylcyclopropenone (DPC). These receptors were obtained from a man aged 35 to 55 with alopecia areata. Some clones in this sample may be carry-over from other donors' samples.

The CDR3 here is CAWSPRALGYEKLFF. DNA for the CDR3: TGTGCCTGGAGCCCCCGGGCCCTGGGATATGAAAAACTGTTTTTT. This chain links TRBV30 with TRBJ1-4, with unresolved D. Germline CDR1 is GTSNPN and CDR2 is SVGIG (reference sequence). V shed 3 bases and J shed 6 bases, with 17 bases lying between them. The CDR3 is 15 amino acids.

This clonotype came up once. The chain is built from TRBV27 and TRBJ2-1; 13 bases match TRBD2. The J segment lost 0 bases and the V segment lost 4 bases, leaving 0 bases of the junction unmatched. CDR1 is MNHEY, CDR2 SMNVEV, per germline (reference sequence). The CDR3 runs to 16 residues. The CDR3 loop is CASSWTSGSSYNEQFF. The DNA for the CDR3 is TGTGCCAGCAGTTGGACTAGCGGGAGCTCCTACAATGAGCAGTTCTTC.

The CDR3 sequence: CAAKSAGTGVYEQYF. In nucleotides, the CDR3 is TGTGCCGCTAAGTCAGCCGGGACAGGGGTGTACGAGCAGTACTTC. The V call is TRBV10-3, the J call TRBJ2-7; 10 positions agree with TRBD1. CDR1 ENHRY and CDR2 SYGVKD come from the germline V gene. The CDR3 is 15 residues long. V lost 11 bases to trimming and J lost 4 bases; unmatched junction nucleotides: 14.

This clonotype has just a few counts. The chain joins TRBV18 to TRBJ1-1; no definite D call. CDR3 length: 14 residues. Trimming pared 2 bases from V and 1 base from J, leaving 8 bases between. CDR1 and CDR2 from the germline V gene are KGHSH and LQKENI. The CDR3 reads CASSPSVRNTEAFF. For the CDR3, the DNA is TGTGCCAGCTCACCAAGTGTACGGAACACTGAAGCTTTCTTT.

The CDR3 here is CASSSAGATYEQYF. The CDR3 DNA sequence: TGTGCCAGCAGTTCTGCGGGAGCTACCTACGAGCAGTACTTC. This chain uses TRBV11-1 with TRBJ2-7, with 7 bases lining up with TRBD2. Germline V gene data show CDR1 as SGHAT and CDR2 as FQDESV (reference sequence). The CDR3 covers 14 residues. The J segment lost 2 bases and the V segment lost 6 bases, leaving 7 bases of the junction unmatched.

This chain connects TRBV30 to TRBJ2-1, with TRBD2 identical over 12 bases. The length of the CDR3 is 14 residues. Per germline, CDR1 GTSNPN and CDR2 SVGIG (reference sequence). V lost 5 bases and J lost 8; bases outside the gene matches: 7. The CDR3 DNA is TGTGCCTGGGCAAAACTAGCGGGAGGTTATGAGCAGTTCTTC. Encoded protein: CAWAKLAGGYEQFF.

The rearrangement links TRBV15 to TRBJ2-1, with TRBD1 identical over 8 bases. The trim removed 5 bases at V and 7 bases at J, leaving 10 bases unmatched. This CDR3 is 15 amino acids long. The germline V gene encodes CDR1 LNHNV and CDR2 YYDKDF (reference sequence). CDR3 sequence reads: CATSRTGTGMNEQFF. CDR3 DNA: TGTGCCACCAGCCGAACCGGGACAGGTATGAATGAGCAGTTCTTC.

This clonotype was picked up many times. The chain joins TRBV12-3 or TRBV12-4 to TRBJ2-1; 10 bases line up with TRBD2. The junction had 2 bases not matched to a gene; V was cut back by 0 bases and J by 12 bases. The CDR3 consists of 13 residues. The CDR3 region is CASSLARTSGQFF. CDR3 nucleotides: TGTGCCAGCAGTTTAGCCAGGACTAGCGGGCAGTTCTTC.

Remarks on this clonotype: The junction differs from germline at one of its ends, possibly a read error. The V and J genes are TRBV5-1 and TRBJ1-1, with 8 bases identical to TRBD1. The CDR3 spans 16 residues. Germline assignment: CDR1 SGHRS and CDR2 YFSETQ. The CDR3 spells CASSLAGQDPNTETFF. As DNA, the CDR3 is TGCGCCAGCAGCTTGGCGGGACAGGATCCGAACACTGAAACTTTCTTT.